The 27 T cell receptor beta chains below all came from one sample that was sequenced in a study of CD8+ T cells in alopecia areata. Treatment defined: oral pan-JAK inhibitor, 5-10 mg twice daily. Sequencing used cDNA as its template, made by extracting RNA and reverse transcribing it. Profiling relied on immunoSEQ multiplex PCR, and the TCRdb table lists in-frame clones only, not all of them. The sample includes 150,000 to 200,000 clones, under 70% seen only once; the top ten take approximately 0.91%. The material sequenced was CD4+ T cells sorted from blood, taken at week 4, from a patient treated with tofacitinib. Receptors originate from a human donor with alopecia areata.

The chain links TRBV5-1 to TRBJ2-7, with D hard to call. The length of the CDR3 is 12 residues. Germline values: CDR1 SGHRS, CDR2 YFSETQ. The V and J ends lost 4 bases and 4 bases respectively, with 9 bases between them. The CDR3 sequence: CASSLENYEQYF. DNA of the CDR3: TGCGCCAGCAGCCTAGAGAATTACGAGCAGTACTTC.

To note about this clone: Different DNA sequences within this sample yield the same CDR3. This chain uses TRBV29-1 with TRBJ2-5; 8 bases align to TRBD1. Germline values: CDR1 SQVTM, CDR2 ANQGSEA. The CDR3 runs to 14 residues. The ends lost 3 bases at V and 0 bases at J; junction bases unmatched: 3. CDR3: CSVDLDRDQETQYF. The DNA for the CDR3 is TGCAGCGTTGATCTGGACAGGGACCAAGAGACCCAGTACTTC.

The CDR3: CASSEMSAQETQYF. CDR3 nucleotide sequence: TGTGCCAGCAGTGAAATGTCGGCTCAAGAGACCCAGTACTTC. The genes are TRBV2 and TRBJ2-5; unclear D gene. This CDR3 is built from 14 residues. V lost 2 bases to trimming and J lost 2 bases, with 9 bases between them. Germline V gene lookup returns CDR1 SNHLY and CDR2 FYNNEI.

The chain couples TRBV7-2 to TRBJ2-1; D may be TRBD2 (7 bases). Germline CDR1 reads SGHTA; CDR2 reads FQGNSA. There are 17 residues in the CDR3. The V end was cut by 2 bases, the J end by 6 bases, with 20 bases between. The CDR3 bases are TGTGCCAGCAGCTTAAGTATGGGAGGGGGAGGGTTCAATGAGCAGTTCTTC. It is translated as CASSLSMGGGGFNEQFF.

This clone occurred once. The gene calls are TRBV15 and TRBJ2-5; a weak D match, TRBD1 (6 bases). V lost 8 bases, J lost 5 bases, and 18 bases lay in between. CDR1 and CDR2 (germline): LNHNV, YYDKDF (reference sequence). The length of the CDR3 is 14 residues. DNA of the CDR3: TGTGCCACCGCAGATGGGACACAGATCGAGACCCAGTACTTC. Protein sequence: CATADGTQIETQYF. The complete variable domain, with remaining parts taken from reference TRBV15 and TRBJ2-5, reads DAMVIQNPRYQVTQFGKPVTLSCSQTLNHNVMYWYQQKSSQAPKLLFHYYDKDFNNEADTPDNFQSRRPNTSFCFLDIRSPGLGDTAMYLCATADGTQIETQYFGPGTRLLVL.

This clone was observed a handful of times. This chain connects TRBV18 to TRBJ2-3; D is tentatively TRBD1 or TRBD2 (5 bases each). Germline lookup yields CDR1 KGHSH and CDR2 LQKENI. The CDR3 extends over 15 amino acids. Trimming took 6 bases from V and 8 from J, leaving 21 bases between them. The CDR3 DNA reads TGTGCCAGCTCCGCCGGGGCAGGCAATGCTGGTACGCAGTATTTT. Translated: CASSAGAGNAGTQYF. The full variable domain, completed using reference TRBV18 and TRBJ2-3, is NAGVMQNPRHLVRRRGQEARLRCSPMKGHSHVYWYRQLPEEGLKFMVYLQKENIIDESGMPKERFSAEFPKEGPSILRIQQVVRGDSAAYFCASSAGAGNAGTQYFGPGTRLTVL.

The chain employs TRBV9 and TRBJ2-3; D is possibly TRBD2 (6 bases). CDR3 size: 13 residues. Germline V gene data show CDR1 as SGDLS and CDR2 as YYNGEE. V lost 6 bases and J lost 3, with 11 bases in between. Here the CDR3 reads CASNLTRTDTQYF. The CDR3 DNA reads TGTGCCAGCAATCTGACTAGAACAGATACGCAGTATTTT. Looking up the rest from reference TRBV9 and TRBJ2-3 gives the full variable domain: DSGVTQTPKHLITATGQRVTLRCSPRSGDLSVYWYQQSLDQGLQFLIQYYNGEERAKGNILERFSAQQFPDLHSELNLSSLELGDSALYFCASNLTRTDTQYFGPGTRLTVL.

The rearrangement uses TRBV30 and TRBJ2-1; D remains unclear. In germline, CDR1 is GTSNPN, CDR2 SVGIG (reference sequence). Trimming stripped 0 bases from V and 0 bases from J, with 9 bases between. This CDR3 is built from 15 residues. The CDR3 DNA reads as TGTGCCTGGAGTGTAGGTCTGAGCTCCTACAATGAGCAGTTCTTC. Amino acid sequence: CAWSVGLSSYNEQFF.

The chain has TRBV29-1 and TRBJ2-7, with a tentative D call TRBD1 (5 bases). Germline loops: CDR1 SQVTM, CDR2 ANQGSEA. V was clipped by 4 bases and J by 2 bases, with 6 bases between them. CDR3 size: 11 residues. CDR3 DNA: TGCAGCGTTGTAGGGGCCTACGAGCAGTACTTC. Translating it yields CSVVGAYEQYF.

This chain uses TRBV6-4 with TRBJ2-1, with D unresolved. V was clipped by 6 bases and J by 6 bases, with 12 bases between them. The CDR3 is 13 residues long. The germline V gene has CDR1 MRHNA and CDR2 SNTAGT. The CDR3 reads CASSDLGRNEQFF. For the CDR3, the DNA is TGTGCCAGCAGCGACCTCGGACGCAATGAGCAGTTCTTC.

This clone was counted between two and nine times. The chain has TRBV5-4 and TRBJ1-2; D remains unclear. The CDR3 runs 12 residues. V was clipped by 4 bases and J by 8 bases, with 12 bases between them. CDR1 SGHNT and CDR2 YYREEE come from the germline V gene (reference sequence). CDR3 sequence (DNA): TGTGCCAGCAGCCGTCCCGCCCGGGGCTACACCTTC. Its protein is CASSRPARGYTF.

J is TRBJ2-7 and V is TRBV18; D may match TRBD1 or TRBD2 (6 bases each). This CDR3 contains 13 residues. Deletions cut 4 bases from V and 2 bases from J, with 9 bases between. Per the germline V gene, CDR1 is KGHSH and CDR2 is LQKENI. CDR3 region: CASSRGAAYEQYF. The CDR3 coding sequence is TGTGCCAGCTCACGGGGGGCAGCCTACGAGCAGTACTTC.

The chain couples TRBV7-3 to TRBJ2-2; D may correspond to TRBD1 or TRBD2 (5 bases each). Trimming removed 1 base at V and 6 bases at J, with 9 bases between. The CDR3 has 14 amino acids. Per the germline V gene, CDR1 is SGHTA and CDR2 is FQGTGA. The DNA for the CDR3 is TGTGCCAGCAGCTTAATGAGGGGTCCCGGGGAGCTGTTTTTT. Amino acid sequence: CASSLMRGPGELFF.

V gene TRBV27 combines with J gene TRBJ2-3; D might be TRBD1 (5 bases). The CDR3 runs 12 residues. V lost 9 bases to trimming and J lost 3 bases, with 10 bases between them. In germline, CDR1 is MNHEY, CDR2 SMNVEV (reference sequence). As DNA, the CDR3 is TGTGCCAGACGAGACAGAACAGATACGCAGTATTTT. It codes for CARRDRTDTQYF.

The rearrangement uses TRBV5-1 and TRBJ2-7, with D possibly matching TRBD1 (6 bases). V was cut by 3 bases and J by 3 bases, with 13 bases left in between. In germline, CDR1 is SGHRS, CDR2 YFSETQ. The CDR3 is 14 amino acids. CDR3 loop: CASSSQTGNYEQYF. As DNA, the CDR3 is TGCGCCAGCAGCTCGCAAACAGGGAACTACGAGCAGTACTTC.

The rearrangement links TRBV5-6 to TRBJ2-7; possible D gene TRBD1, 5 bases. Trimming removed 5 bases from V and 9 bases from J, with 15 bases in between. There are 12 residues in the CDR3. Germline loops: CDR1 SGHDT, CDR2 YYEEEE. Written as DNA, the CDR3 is TGTGCCAGCAGTTATGTACAGGCGCGGCAGTACTTC. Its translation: CASSYVQARQYF.

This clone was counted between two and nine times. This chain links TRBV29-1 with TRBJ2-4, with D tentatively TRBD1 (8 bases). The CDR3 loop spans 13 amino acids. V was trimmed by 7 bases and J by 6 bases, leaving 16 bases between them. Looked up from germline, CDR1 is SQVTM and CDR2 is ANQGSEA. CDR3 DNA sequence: TGCAGCGGGAGACAGGGGAGGGGAAACATTCAGTACTTC. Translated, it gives CSGRQGRGNIQYF.

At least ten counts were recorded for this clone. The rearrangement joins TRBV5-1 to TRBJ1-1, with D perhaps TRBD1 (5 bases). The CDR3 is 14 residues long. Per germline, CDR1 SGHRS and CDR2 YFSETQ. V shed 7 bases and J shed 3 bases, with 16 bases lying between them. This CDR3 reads CASFRDPSYTEAFF. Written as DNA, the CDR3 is TGCGCCAGCTTCCGGGACCCCAGCTACACTGAAGCTTTCTTT.

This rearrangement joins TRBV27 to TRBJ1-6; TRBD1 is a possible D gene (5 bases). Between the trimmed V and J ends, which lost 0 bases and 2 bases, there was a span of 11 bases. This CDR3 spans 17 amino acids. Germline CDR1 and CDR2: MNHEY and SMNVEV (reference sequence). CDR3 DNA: TGTGCCAGCAGTTTATCTCGGGGACGGACCTATAATTCACCCCTCCACTTT. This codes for CASSLSRGRTYNSPLHF.

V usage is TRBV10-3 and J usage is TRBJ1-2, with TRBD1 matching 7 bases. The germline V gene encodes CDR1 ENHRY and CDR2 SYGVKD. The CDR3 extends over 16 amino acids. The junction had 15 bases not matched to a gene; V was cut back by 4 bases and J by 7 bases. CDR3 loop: CAISGGDSPGYGGYTF. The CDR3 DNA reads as TGTGCCATCAGTGGTGGGGACAGCCCGGGATACGGTGGCTACACCTTC.

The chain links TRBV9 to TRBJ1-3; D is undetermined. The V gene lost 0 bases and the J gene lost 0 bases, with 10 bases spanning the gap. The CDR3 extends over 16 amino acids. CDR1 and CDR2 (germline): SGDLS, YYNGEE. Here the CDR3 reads CASSVASTNSGNTIYF. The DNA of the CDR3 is TGTGCCAGCAGCGTAGCGTCGACTAACTCTGGAAACACCATATATTTT.

The CDR3 bases are TGCGCCAGCAGCCACCGGACAGCTGATTATGGCTACACCTTC. Translation gives CASSHRTADYGYTF. The chain recombines TRBV4-1 with TRBJ1-2, with D maybe TRBD1 (6 bases). The CDR3 has 14 residues. The germline V gene encodes CDR1 MGHRA and CDR2 YSYEKL. Trimming removed 3 bases at V and 5 bases at J, with 13 bases between.

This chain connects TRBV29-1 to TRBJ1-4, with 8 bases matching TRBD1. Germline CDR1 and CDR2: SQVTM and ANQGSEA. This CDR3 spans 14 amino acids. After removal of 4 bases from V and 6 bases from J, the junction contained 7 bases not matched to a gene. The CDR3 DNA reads TGCAGCGTTGTGGTTCTGGACAGGGATGAAAAACTGTTTTTT. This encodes CSVVVLDRDEKLFF.

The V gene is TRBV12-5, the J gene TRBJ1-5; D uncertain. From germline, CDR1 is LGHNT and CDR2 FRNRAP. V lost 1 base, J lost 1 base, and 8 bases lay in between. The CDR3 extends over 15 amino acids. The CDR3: CASGLEHLSNQPQHF. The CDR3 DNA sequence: TGTGCTAGTGGTTTGGAACATTTGAGCAATCAGCCCCAGCATTTT.

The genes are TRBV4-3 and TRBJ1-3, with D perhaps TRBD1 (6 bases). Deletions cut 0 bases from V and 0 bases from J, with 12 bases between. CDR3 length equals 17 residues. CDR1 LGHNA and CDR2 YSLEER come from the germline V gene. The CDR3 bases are TGCGCCAGCAGCCAAGATATCAGGACAGACTCTGGAAACACCATATATTTT. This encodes CASSQDIRTDSGNTIYF.

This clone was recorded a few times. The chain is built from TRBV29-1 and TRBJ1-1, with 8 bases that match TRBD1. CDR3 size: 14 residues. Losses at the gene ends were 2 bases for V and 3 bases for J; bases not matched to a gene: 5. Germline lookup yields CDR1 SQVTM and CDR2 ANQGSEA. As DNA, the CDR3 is TGCAGCGTTGAAATAACAGGGGGAGACACTGAAGCTTTCTTT. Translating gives CSVEITGGDTEAFF.

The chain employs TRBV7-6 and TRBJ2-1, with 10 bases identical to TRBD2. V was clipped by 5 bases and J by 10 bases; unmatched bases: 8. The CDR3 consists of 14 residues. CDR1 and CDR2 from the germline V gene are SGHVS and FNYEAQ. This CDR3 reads CASSLSGGDGEQFF. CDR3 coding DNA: TGTGCCAGCAGCCTCAGCGGGGGGGACGGGGAGCAGTTCTTC.